The rows below give T cell receptor beta chains drawn from one sample of a study of early T cells in non-severe SARS-CoV-2 infection. TCRdb recomputed calls from the 5' RACE reads with MiXCR, one row per CDR3 protein. Of around 77,000 distinct CDR3 sequences in the sample, roughly 15% were seen once. Specimen: whole blood, collected at baseline. The receptors originated from an adult who was a healthcare worker with PCR-confirmed SARS-CoV-2 infection or an uninfected control (not recorded which). Each CDR3 is given without its conserved first and last residue.

V	J	length	CDR3
TRBV9	TRBJ2-3	13	ASSPGLARVDTQY
TRBV19	TRBJ2-7	10	ASIGPLSEQY
TRBV29-1	TRBJ2-3	10	SGGGDTDTQY
TRBV29-1	TRBJ1-1	10	SVGGSGVEAF
TRBV20-1	TRBJ1-6	12	SAPSLGFNSPLH
TRBV7-3	TRBJ2-7	14	ASSAGGLAGIGEQY
TRBV28	TRBJ1-1	14	ASSLDHGTENTEAF
TRBV5-1	TRBJ1-1	13	ASSFGGSLNTEAF
TRBV27	TRBJ2-1	14	ASSLSAVASYNEQF
TRBV7-6	TRBJ2-3	14	ASSQLLAGVADTQY
TRBV27	TRBJ2-7	12	ASSSTGHTYEQY
TRBV30	TRBJ2-1	8	AWSVMEQF
TRBV6-5	TRBJ2-7	12	ASSYTRRGDEQY
TRBV5-6	TRBJ2-3	13	ASSLPAGGGDTQY
TRBV18	TRBJ2-1	12	ASAGQGRDNEQF
TRBV20-1	TRBJ2-5	12	SAGGLALGETQY
TRBV19	TRBJ1-2	11	ASSTRQGGGYT
TRBV28	TRBJ2-7	13	ASSEPGQVSYEQY
TRBV18	TRBJ2-7	16	ASSPGLAVTNEQFEQY
TRBV2	TRBJ1-1	13	ASSEWTGINTEAF
TRBV20-1	TRBJ2-7	12	SARGAYLSYEQY
TRBV24-1	TRBJ2-1	14	ATSDPSGRSYNEQF
TRBV11-2	TRBJ2-3	11	ASSYTGTDTQY
TRBV27	TRBJ2-7	11	ASSFGSLYEQY
TRBV5-4	TRBJ2-2	13	ASSFASGNTGELF
TRBV5-1	TRBJ2-3	15	ASSLCGGSILADTQY
TRBV2	TRBJ2-5	10	ASSELQETQY
TRBV4-1	TRBJ1-6	12	ASSQEIGGSPLH
TRBV6-6	TRBJ1-5	13	ASSYPGTANQPQH
TRBV28	TRBJ1-6	13	ASSRPDSYNSPLH
TRBV5-1	TRBJ2-2	14	ASSAGTGLSAGELF
TRBV20-1	TRBJ1-5	12	SARVTNSNQPQH
TRBV7-2	TRBJ2-1	13	ASSLRRSSYNEQF
TRBV12-3/TRBV12-4	TRBJ2-3	13	ASSLRQTSTDTQY
TRBV28	TRBJ1-1	12	ASSLEGLYTEAF
TRBV11-3	TRBJ2-1	11	ASSRDREAGQF
TRBV28	TRBJ2-3	14	ASSSGGRGSTDTQY
TRBV19	TRBJ1-2	14	ASSRPDRTRSYGYT
TRBV6-2/TRBV6-3	TRBJ2-7	14	ASSQTGAIFSYEQY
TRBV7-3	TRBJ2-1	12	ASSLNSGSNEQF
TRBV20-1	TRBJ2-1	9	SARENAVEF
TRBV7-6	TRBJ2-1	13	ASSASYSRMGEQF
TRBV20-1	TRBJ1-2	13	SARAGGGFGYGYT
TRBV5-5	TRBJ2-5	12	ASSPGPIQETQY
TRBV28	TRBJ2-1	14	ASSLGGTGLYNEQF
TRBV27	TRBJ2-7	16	ASSQLSLVAGPSYEQY